This T cell receptor (beta chain) was obtained from a study of T cells after yellow fever vaccination. About the research overall: The SMART-Seq v4 Ultra Low Input method served to prepare the low-cell-number fractions. Study-wide results and limits: The secondary response peaked faster, at day 5 versus 15, but was weaker. Reappearance after the booster was observed for most primary-vaccination clones (roughly 96% CD4, more than 70% CD8).

The germline V gene has CDR1 MRHNA and CDR2 SNTAGT. The CDR3 loop spans 14 amino acids. Trimming removed 3 bases from V and 7 bases from J, with 16 bases in between. Concerning this clonotype: The target antigen is unknown.

Universal primer sites and UMIs were introduced during 5'RACE template-switching synthesis of TCR cDNA. TCRdb re-analysed the 5' RACE reads in MiXCR, keeping a single row per CDR3 protein. The sample lists some 560,000 distinct CDR3 sequences; around 17% were seen once. The V gene is TRBV6-4, the J gene TRBJ2-7; TRBD2 might be the D (5 bases). The starting material was PBMCs, obtained 5 to 6 days after the first yellow fever vaccination. This TCR was recovered from a man younger than 35 who received the YFV17D yellow fever vaccine. CDR3 DNA sequence: TGTGCCAGCAGTGAATCTTCGGGGTCGGAAGAGCAGTACGTC. Translated, it gives CASSESSGSEEQYV.